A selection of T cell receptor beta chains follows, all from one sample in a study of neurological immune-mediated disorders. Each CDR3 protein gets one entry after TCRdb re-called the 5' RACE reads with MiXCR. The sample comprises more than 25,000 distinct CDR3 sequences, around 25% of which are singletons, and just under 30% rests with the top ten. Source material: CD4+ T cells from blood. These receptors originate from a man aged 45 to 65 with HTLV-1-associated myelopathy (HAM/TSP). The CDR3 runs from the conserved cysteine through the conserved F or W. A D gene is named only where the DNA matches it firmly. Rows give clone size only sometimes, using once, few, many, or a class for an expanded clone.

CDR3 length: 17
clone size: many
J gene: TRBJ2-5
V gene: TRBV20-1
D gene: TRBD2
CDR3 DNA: TGCAGTGCTAGAGATCTTGGGACTAGCGGGAGTAGAGAGACCCAGTACTTC
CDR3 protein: CSARDLGTSGSRETQYF

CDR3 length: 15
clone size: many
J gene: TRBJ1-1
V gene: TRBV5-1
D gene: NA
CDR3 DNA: TGCGCCAGCAGCCCACAGGAAATAAGCAATACCGAAGCTTTCTTT
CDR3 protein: CASSPQEISNTEAFF

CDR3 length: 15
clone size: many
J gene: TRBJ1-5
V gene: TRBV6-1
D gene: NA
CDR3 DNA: TGTGCCAGCAGTTCCTCGGGGGGAAGCAATCAGCCCCAGCATTTT
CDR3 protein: CASSSSGGSNQPQHF

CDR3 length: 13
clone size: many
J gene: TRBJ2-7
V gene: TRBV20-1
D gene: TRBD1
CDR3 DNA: TGCAGTGCTGGGACAGGGGGCACCTACGAGCAGTACTTC
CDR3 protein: CSAGTGGTYEQYF

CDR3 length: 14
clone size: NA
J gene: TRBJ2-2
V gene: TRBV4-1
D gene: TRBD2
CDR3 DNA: TGCGCCAGCAGCCCGGGGGGAGACACCGGGGAGCTGTTTTTT
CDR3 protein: CASSPGGDTGELFF

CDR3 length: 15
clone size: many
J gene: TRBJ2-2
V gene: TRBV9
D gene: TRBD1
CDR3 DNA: TGTGCCAGCAGCACGCGGACAGGGGGGACCGGGGAGCTGTTTTTT
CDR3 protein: CASSTRTGGTGELFF

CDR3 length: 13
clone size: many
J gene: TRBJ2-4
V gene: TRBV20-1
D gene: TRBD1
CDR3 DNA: TGCAGTGCTAGACCGGACAGGGGAAACATTCAGTACTTC
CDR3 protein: CSARPDRGNIQYF

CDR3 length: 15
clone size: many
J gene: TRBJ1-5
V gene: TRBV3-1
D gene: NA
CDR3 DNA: TGTGCCAGCAGCCCCCGGCGGGGGATCGGTCAGCCCCAGCATTTT
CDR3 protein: CASSPRRGIGQPQHF

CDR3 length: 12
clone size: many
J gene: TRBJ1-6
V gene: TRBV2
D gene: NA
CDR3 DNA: TGTGCCAGCAGTAGGGACCTCTCACCCCTCCACTTT
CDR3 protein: CASSRDLSPLHF

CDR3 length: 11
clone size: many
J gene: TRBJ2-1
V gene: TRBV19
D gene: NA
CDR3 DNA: TGTGCCAGTAGTACCTACAATGAGCAGTTCTTC
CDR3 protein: CASSTYNEQFF

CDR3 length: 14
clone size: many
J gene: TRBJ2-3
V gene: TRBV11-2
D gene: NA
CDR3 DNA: TGTGCCAGCAGCCGAGGACAGTTCACAGATACGCAGTATTTT
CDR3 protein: CASSRGQFTDTQYF

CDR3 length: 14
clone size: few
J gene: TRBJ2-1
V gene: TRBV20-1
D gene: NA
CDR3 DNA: TGCAGTGCTCGACCGGTGGCTGCGTACAATGAGCAGTTCTTC
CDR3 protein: CSARPVAAYNEQFF

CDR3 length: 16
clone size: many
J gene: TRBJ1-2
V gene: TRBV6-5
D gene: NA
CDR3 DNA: TGTGCCAGCAGTTTACAGGGAAGGGGCGTAGACTATGGCTACACCTTC
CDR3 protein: CASSLQGRGVDYGYTF

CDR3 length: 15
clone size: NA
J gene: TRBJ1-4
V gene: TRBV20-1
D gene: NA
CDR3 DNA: TGCAGTGCTAGAGATAGGTTCGGGGGAAATGAAAAACTGTTTTTT
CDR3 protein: CSARDRFGGNEKLFF

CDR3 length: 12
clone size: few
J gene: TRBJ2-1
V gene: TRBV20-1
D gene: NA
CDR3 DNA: TGCAGTGCTAGAGGACAGGACAATGAGCAGTTCTTC
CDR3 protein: CSARGQDNEQFF

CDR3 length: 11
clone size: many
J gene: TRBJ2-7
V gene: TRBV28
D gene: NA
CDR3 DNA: TGTGCCACTCTACGGGGCTACGAGCAGTACTTC
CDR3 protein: CATLRGYEQYF

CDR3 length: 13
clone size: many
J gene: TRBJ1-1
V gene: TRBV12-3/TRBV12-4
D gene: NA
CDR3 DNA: TGTGCCAGCAGTTCTTCAGCATTAGTCAGGGCTTTCTTT
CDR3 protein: CASSSSALVRAFF

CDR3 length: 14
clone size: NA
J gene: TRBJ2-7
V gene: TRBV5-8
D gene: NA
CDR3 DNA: TGTGCCAGCAGCTTGGCGCCAGGAACCTACGAGCAGTACTTC
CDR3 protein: CASSLAPGTYEQYF

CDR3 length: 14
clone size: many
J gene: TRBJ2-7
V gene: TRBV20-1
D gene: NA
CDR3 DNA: TGCAGTGCTAGCCGCGGGACACCTCCCTACGAGCAGTACTTC
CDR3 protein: CSASRGTPPYEQYF

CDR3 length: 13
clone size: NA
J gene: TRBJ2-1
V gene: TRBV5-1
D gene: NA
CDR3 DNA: TGCGCCAGTCGGAGACTAGCCTACAATGAGCAGTTCTTC
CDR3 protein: CASRRLAYNEQFF

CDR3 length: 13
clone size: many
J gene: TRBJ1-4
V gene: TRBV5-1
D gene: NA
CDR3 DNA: TGCGCCAGCAGCTCTCGGACAGCTGAAAAACTGTTTTTT
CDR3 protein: CASSSRTAEKLFF

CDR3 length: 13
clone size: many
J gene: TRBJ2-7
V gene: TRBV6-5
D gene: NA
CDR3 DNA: TGTGCCAGCAGCCTTAAGCGCGCCTACGAGCAGTACTTC
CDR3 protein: CASSLKRAYEQYF

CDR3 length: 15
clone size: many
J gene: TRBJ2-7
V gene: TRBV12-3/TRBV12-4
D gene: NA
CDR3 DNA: TGTGCCAGCAGTTACGAGAGGGGAAAGGGGTACGAGCAGTACTTC
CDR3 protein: CASSYERGKGYEQYF

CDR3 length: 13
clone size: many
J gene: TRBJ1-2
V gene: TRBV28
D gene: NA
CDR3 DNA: TGTGCCAGCATATCCCCGGAAAACTATGGCTACACCTTC
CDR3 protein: CASISPENYGYTF

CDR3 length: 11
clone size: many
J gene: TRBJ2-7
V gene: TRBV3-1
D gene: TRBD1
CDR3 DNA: TGTGCCAGCAGCCAGCAGGGACAGGAGTACTTC
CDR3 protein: CASSQQGQEYF

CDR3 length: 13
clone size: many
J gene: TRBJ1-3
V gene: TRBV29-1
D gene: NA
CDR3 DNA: TGCAGCGCTCCCTTGGGGGGTGGAAACACCATATATTTT
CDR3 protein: CSAPLGGGNTIYF

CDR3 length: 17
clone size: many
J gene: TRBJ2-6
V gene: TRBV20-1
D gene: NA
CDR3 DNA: TGCAGCGCCGGTAGTCCAGGCACGTTCTCTGGGGCCAACGTCCTGACTTTC
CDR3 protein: CSAGSPGTFSGANVLTF

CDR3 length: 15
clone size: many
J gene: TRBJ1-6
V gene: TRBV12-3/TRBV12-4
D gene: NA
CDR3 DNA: TGTGCCAGCAGACCACCGGGTACGGCGAATTCACCCCTCCACTTT
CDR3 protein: CASRPPGTANSPLHF

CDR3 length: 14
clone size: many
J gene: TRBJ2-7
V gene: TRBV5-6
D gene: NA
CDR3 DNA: TGTGCCAGCAGCCTTCCCCAAACAGGCAGCGAGCAGTACTTC
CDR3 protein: CASSLPQTGSEQYF

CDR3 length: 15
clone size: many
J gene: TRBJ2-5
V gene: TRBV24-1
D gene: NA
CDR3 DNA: TGTGCCACCTCCCAACCCATCGGGCAGAAAGAGACCCAGTACTTC
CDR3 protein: CATSQPIGQKETQYF

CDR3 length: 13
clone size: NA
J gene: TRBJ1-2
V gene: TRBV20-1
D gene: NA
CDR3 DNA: TGCAGTGCCCCGAACAGGGCATTCGGTGGCTACACCTTC
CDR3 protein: CSAPNRAFGGYTF

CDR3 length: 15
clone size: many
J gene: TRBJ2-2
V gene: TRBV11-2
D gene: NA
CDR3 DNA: TGTGCCAGCAGCGTAGACAGGCTTAGCACCGGGGAGCTGTTTTTT
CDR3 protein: CASSVDRLSTGELFF

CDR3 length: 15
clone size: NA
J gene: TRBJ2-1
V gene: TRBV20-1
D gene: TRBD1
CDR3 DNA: TGCAGTGCTACACCGGGACAGGGTACACACAATGAGCAGTTCTTC
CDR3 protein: CSATPGQGTHNEQFF

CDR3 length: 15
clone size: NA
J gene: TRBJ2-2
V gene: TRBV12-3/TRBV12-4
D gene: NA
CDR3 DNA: TGTGCCAGCAGTTTGAAGACTAGGGGCACCGGGGAGCTGTTTTTT
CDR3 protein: CASSLKTRGTGELFF

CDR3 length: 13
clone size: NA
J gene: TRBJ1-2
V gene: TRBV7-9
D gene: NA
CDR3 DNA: TGTGCCAGCAGCCCCGGGACATATTATGGCTACACCTTC
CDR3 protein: CASSPGTYYGYTF

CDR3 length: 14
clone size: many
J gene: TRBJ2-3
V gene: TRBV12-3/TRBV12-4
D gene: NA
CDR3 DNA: TGTGCCAGCAGTTTAGTTCCACTCGAGGGTACGCAGTATTTT
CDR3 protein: CASSLVPLEGTQYF

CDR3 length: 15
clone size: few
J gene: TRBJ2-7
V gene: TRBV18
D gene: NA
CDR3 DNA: TGTGCCAGCTCCCAAGAAAGCGTTCCCTCCTACGAGCAGTACTTC
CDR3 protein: CASSQESVPSYEQYF

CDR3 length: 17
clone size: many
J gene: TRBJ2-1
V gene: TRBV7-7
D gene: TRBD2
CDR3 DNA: TGTGCCAGCAGCTTAGAAGGCCTAGCGGGAGCAGGTAATGAGCAGTTCTTC
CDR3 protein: CASSLEGLAGAGNEQFF

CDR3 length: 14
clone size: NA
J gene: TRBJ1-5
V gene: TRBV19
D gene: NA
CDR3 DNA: TGTGCCAGTAGTAGTGCGGGCGTCAATCAGCCCCAGCATTTT
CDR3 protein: CASSSAGVNQPQHF

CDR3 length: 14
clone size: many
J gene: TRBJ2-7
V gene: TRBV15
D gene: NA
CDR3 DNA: TGTGCCACCAGCAGAGGGGGGAGTTCCGGCGAGCAGTACTTC
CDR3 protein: CATSRGGSSGEQYF

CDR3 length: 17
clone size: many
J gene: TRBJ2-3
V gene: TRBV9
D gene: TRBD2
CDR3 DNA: TGTGCCAGCAGCGTAGTGGGCGGGGGGCCTCCCGGGGATACGCAGTATTTT
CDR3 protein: CASSVVGGGPPGDTQYF

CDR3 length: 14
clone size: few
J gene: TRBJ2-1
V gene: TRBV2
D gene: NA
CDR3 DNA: TGTGCCAGCAGGTTAGGACTCTCCTACAATGAGCAGTTCTTC
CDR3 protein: CASRLGLSYNEQFF

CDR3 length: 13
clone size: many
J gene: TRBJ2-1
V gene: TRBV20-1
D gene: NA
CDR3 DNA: TGCAGTGCTAGCGGACCGACTTACAATGAGCAGTTCTTC
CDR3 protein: CSASGPTYNEQFF

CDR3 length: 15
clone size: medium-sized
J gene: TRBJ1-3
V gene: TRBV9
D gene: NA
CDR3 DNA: TGTGCCAGCAGCCCCAGACTGGGCTCTGGAAACACCATATATTTT
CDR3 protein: CASSPRLGSGNTIYF

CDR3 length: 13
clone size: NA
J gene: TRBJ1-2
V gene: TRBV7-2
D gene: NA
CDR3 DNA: TGTGCCAGCAGATCAGGGAACAACTATGGCTACACCTTC
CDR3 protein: CASRSGNNYGYTF

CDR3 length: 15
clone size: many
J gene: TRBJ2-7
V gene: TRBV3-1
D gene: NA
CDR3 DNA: TGTGCCAGCAGCCAAGAGGGGGCGGGAGCGGACGAGCAGTACTTC
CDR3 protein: CASSQEGAGADEQYF

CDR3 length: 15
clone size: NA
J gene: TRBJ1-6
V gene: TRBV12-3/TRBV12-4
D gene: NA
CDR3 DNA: TGTGCCAGCAGCCCGAGGGGAGGGGAAAATTCACCCCTCCACTTT
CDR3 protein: CASSPRGGENSPLHF

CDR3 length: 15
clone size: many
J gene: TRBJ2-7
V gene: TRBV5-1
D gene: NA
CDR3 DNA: TGCGCCAGCAGCTTGGTACCAGGGGCAAGTTACGAGCAGTACTTC
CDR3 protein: CASSLVPGASYEQYF

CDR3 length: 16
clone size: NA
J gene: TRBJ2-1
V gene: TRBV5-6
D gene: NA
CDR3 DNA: TGTGCCAGCAGCTTACGGGTGGGGAGCGGCCACAATGAGCAGTTCTTC
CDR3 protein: CASSLRVGSGHNEQFF

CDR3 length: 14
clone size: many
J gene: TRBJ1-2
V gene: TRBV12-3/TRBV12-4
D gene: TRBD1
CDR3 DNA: TGTGCCAGCAGTCCTAAGACAGGGAACTATGGCTACACCTTC
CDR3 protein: CASSPKTGNYGYTF

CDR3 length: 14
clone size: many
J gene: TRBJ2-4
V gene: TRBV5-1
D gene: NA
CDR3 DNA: TGCGCCAGCAGCTTGGGACTAGCCAAAAACATTCAGTACTTC
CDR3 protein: CASSLGLAKNIQYF

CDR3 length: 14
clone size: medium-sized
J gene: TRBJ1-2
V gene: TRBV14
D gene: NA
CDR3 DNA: TGTGCCAGCAGCACGACCGGGTTGAACTATGGCTACACCTTC
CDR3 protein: CASSTTGLNYGYTF

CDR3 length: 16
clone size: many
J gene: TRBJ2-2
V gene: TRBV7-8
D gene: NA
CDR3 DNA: TGTGCCAGCAGCTTAAATGCCAGATCGAACACCGGGGAGCTGTTTTTT
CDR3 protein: CASSLNARSNTGELFF

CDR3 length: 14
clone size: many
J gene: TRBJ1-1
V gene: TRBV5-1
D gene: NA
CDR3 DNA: TGCGCCAGCAGCCTCGACGGAATGAACACTGAAGCTTTCTTT
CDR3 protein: CASSLDGMNTEAFF

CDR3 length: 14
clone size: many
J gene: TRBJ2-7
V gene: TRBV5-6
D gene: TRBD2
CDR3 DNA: TGTGCCAGCAGCTGGACTAGCGGAATGTACGAGCAGTACTTC
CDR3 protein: CASSWTSGMYEQYF

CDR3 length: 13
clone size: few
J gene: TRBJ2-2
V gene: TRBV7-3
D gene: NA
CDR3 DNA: TGTGCCAGCAGCCCTATGCAGGAAGGGGAGCTGTTTTTT
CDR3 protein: CASSPMQEGELFF

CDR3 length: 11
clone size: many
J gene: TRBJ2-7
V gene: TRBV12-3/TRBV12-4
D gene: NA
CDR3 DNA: TGTGCCAGCAGCGGTTTCTACGAGCAGTACTTC
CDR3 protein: CASSGFYEQYF

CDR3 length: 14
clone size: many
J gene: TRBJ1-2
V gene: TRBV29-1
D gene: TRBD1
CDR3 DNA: TGCAGCGTTGAACTGACAGGGAGAGGCTATGGCTACACCTTC
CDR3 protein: CSVELTGRGYGYTF

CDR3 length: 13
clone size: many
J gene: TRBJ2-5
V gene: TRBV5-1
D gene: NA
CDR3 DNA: TGCGCCAGCAGCTCCACTCCCGAAGAGACCCAGTACTTC
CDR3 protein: CASSSTPEETQYF

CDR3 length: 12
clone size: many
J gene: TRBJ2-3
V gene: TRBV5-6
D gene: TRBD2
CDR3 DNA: TGTGCCAGCAGCTACGGACTAGCGGGGATAGATTTT
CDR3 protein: CASSYGLAGIDF